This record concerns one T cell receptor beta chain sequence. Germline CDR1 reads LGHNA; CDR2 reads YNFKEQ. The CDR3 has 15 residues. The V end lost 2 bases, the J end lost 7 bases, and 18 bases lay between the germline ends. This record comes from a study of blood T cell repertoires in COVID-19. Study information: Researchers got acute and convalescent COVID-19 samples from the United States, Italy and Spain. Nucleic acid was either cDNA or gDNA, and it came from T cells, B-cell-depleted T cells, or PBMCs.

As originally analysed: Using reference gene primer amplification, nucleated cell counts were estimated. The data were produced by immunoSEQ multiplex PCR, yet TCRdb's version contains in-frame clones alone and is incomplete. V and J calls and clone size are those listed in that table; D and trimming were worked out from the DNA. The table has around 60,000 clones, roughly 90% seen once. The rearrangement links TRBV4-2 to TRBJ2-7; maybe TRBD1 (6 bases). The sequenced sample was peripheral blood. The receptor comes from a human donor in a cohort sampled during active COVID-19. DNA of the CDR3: TGTGCCAGCAGCCAACTCGACCGGGACACTCGGGAGCAGTACTTC. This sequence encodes CASSQLDRDTREQYF.